This T cell receptor beta chain emerged from a study of shared clonotypes between healthy human individuals. Study overall: CD4 naive and CD4 memory each took three plates per donor, while CD8 naive took two and CD8 memory one.

Germline-derived CDR1 and CDR2 are GTSNPN and SVGIG (reference sequence). V gave up 2 bases and J gave up 7 bases, with 23 bases separating them. This CDR3 is built from 16 residues. Repertoires were generated with immunoSEQ multiplex PCR, while TCRdb's copy carries only in-frame clones and drops some. The data contain about 2 million clones, 95% of them singletons. The sample was naive CD4+ T cells sorted from blood. As to subset: CD45RA+ positively selected. The sequence derives from a man younger than 35 in good health. The chain is built from TRBV30 and TRBJ1-2; no clear D gene. In DNA form, the CDR3 reads TGTGCCTGGAGTTTCCGACGTACTCTTAGAACTAGTGGCTACACCTTC. Translated, it gives CAWSFRRTLRTSGYTF.